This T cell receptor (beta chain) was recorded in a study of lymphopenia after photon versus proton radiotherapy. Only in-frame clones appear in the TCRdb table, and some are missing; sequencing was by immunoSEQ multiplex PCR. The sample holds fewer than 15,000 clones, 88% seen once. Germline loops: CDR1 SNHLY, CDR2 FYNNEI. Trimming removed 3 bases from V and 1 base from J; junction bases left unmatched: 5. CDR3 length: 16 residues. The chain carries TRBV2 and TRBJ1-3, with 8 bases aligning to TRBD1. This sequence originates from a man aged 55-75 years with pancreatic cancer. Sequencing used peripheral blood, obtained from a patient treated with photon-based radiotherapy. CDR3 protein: CASSDTGGRSGNTIYF. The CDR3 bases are TGTGCCAGCAGTGACACAGGGGGTAGGTCTGGAAACACCATATATTTT.